Sequencing of this TCR beta chain was carried out in a study of regulatory T cells in long-lasting Graves disease. General study findings and limits: Favored gene segments in persistent disease were TRBV28, TRBJ1-2 and TRBJ2-5.

The germline V and J ends were trimmed by 3 bases and 1 base, with 7 bases remaining between them. Looked up from germline, CDR1 is SGDLS and CDR2 is YYNGEE. This CDR3 has 13 residues. Construction of the TCR beta libraries employed iRepertoire HTBI primers in conjunction with Arm-PCR of CDR3 regions. TCRdb itself ran the multiplex PCR reads through MiXCR, one entry per CDR3 protein. The sample records hundreds of thousands of distinct CDR3 sequences, roughly 14% being singletons. Indicated time point: newly diagnosed GD, antithyroid drugs for less than 3 months. Extracted RNA from PBMCs served as the source of the TCR library. This clonotype has at least ten counts. Its antigen is as yet unknown. The same sample was also used in a study of T cells in Graves' hyperthyroidism and ophthalmopathy.

The origin of this receptor is a man under 40 with Graves disease. The V and J genes are TRBV9 and TRBJ1-1, with unresolved D. Sequences were derived from peripheral blood mononuclear cells (PBMCs), sampled at new diagnosis, from a patient treated with antithyroid drugs. DNA of the CDR3: TGTGCCAGCAGCGGTTCAGCGAACACTGAAGCTTTCTTT. It encodes CASSGSANTEAFF.